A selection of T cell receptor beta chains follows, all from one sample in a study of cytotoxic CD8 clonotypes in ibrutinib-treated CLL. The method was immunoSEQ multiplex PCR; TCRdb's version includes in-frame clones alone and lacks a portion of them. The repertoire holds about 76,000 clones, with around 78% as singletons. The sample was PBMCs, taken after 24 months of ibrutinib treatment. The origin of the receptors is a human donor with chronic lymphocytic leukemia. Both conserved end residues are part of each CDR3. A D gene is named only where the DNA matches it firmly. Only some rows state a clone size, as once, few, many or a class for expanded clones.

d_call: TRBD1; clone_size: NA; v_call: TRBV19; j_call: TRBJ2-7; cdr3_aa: CASSIGTGGFEQYF; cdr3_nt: TGTGCCAGTAGTATTGGGACAGGGGGATTCGAGCAGTACTTC
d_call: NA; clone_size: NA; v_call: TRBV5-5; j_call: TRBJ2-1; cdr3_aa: CASSSWEGLAEQFF; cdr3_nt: TGTGCCAGCAGCTCATGGGAAGGGTTGGCTGAGCAGTTCTTC
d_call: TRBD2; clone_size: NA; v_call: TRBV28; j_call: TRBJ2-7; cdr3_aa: CASRTSGSHYEQYF; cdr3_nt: TGTGCCAGCAGGACTAGCGGGAGCCACTACGAGCAGTACTTC
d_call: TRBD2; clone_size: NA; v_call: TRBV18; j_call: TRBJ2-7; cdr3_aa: CASSYSGGNYEQYF; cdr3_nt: TGTGCCAGCTCATATAGCGGGGGGAACTACGAGCAGTACTTC
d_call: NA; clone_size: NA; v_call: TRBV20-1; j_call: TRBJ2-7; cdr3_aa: CSAREVYEQYF; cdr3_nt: TGCAGTGCTAGAGAGGTATACGAGCAGTACTTC
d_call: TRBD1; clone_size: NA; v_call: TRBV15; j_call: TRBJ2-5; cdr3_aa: CATSRRQTGTGQETQYF; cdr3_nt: TGTGCCACCAGCAGACGACAAACCGGGACAGGCCAAGAGACCCAGTACTTC
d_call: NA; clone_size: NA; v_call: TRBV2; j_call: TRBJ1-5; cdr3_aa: CASSRRASGTQPQHF; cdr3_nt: TGTGCCAGCAGTCGCCGGGCCTCAGGAACGCAGCCCCAGCATTTT
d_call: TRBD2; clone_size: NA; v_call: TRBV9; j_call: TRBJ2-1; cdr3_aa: CASSVGTSGNYNEQFF; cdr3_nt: TGTGCCAGCAGCGTAGGTACTAGCGGGAACTACAATGAGCAGTTCTTC
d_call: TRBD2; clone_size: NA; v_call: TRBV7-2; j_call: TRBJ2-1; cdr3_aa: CASSLRGLADYNEQFF; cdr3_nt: TGTGCCAGCAGCTTACGGGGACTAGCAGACTACAATGAGCAGTTCTTC
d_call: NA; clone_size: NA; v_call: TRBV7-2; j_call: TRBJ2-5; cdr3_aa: CASSLGVGETQYF; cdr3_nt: TGTGCCAGCAGCTTGGGAGTGGGTGAGACCCAGTACTTC
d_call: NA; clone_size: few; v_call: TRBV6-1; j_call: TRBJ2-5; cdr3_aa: CASSEGGETQYF; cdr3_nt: TGTGCCAGCAGTGAAGGAGGGGAGACCCAGTACTTC
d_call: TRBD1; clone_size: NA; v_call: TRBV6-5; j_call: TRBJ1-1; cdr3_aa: CASRHRQGGSTEAFF; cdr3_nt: TGTGCCAGCAGGCACCGACAGGGAGGGAGCACTGAAGCTTTCTTT
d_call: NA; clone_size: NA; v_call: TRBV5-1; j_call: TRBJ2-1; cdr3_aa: CASSLALNNEQFF; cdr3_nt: TGCGCCAGCAGCTTGGCACTAAACAATGAGCAGTTCTTC
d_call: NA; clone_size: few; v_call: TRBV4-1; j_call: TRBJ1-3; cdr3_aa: CASSYDDSTSGNTIYF; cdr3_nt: TGCGCCAGCAGCTACGACGACAGCACCTCTGGAAACACCATATATTTT
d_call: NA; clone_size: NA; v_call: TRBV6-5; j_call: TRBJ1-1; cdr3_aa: CASTRTANTEAFF; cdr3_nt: TGTGCCAGCACCCGGACAGCGAACACTGAAGCTTTCTTT
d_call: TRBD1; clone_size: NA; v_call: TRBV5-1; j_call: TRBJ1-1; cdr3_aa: CASSTGQRVAEAFF; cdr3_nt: TGCGCCAGCAGCACGGGACAGCGGGTCGCTGAAGCTTTCTTT
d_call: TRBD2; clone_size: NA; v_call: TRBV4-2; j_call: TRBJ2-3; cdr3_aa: CASSQEVLGLAGVSDTQYF; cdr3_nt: TGTGCCAGCAGCCAAGAGGTGTTGGGACTAGCGGGAGTTTCGGATACGCAGTATTTT
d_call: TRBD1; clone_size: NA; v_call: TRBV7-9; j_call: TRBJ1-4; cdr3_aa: CASSQQTGVGEKLFF; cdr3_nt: TGTGCCAGCAGCCAACAGACAGGGGTAGGAGAAAAACTGTTTTTT
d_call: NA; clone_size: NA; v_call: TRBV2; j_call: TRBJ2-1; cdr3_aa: CASSTAPPIDRYNEQFF; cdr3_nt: TGTGCCAGCAGTACGGCCCCTCCGATTGATCGGTACAATGAGCAGTTCTTC
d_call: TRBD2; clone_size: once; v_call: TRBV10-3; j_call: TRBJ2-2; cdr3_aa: CAISREGLAGPNTGELFF; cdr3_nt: TGTGCCATCAGTAGGGAGGGACTAGCGGGACCGAACACCGGGGAGCTGTTTTTT
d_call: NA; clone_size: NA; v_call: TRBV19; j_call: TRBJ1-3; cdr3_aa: CASSRPGNSGNTIYF; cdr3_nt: TGTGCCAGTAGTCGGCCAGGAAACTCTGGAAACACCATATATTTT
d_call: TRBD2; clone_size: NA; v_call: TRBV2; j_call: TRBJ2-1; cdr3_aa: CASLPMTSGRASEQFF; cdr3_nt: TGTGCCAGCCTCCCTATGACTAGCGGGAGGGCAAGTGAGCAGTTCTTC
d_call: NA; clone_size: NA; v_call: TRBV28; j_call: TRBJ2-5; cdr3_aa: CASSPRGRFEETQYF; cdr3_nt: TGTGCCAGCAGTCCCCGTGGAAGGTTCGAAGAGACCCAGTACTTC
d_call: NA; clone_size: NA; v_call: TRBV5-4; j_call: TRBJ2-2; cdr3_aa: CASSLPQGTGELFF; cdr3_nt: TGTGCCAGCAGCTTGCCCCAGGGAACCGGGGAGCTGTTTTTT